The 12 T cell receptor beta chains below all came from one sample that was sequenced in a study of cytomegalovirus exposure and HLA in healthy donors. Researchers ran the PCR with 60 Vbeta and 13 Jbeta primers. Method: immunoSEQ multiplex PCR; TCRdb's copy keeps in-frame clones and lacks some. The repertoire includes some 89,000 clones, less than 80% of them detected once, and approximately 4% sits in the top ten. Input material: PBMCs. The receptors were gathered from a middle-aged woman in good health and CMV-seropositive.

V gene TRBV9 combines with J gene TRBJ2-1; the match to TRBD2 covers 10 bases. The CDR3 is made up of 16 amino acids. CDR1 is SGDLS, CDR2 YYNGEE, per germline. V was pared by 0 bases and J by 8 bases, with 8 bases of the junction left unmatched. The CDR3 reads CASSVGLAGVIDEQFF. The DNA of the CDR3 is TGTGCCAGCAGCGTAGGGCTAGCGGGAGTGATAGATGAGCAGTTCTTC.

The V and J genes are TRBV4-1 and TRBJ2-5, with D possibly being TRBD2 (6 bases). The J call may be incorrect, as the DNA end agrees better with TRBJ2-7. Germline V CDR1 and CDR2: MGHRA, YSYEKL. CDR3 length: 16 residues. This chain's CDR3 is CASSQYPGTRTYEQYF. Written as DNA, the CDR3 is TGCGCCAGCAGCCAATACCCCGGGACTCGAACCTACGAGCAGTACTTC.

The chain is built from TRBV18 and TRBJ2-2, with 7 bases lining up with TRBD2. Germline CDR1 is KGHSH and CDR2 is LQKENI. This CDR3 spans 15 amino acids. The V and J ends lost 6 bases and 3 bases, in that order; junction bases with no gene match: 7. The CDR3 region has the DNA TGTGCCAGCTCTGAGCGGAGCGGGGACACCGGGGAGCTGTTTTTT. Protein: CASSERSGDTGELFF.

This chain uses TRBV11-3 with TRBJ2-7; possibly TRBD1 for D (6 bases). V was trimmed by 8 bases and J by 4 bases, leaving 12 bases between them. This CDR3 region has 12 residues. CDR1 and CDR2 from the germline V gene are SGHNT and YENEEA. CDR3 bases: TGTGCCAGCGGTTCGCAGGGGTACGAGCAGTACTTC. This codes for CASGSQGYEQYF.

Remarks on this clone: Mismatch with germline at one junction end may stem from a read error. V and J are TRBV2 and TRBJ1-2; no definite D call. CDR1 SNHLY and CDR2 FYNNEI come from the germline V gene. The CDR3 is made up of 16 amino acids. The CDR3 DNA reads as TGTGCCAGCAGCGAAGGAGTTGTAGGAGGCCTCTATGGCTACACCTTC. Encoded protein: CASSEGVVGGLYGYTF. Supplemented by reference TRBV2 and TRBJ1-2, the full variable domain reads EPEVTQTPSHQVTQMGQEVILRCVPISNHLYFYWYRQILGQKVEFLVSFYNNEISEKSEIFDDQFSVERPDGSNFTLKIRSTKLEDSAMYFCASSEGVVGGLYGYTFGSGTRLTVV.

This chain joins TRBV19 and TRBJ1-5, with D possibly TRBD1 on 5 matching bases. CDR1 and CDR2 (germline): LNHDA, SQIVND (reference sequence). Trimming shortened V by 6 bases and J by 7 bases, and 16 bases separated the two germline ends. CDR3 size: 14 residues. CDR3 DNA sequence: TGTGCCAGTAGATTGTTGGAGGGGTTCCAGCCCCAGCATTTT. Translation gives CASRLLEGFQPQHF.

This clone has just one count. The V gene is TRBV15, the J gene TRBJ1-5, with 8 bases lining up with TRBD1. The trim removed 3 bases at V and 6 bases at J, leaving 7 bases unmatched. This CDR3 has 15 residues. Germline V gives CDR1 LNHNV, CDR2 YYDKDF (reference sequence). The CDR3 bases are TGTGCCACCAGCAGCTTGACAGGGGTCACTCAGCCCCAGCATTTT. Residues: CATSSLTGVTQPQHF. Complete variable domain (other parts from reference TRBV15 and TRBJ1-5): DAMVIQNPRYQVTQFGKPVTLSCSQTLNHNVMYWYQQKSSQAPKLLFHYYDKDFNNEADTPDNFQSRRPNTSFCFLDIRSPGLGDTAMYLCATSSLTGVTQPQHFGDGTRLSIL.

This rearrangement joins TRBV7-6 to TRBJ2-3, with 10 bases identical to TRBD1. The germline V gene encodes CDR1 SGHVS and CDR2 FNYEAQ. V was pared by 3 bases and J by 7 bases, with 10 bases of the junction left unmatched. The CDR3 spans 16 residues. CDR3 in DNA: TGTGCCAGCAGCTTGGTGGTTGGGACAGGGGTTAATACGCAGTATTTT. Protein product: CASSLVVGTGVNTQYF.

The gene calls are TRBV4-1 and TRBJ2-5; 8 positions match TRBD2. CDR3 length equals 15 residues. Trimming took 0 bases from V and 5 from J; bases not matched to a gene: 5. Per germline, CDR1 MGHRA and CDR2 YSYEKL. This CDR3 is CASSQDRGGTETQYF. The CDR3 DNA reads TGCGCCAGCAGCCAAGATCGGGGGGGCACGGAGACCCAGTACTTC.

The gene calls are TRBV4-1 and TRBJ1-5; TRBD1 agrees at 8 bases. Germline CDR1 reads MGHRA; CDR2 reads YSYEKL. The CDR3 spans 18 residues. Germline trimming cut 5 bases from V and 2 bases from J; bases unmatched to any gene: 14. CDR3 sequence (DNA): TGCGCCAGCAGCTACCGTCCCGGGACAGGTTTTGGCAATCAGCCCCAGCATTTT. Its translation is CASSYRPGTGFGNQPQHF.

The chain's CDR3 is CASSLVSQGPYEQYF. The CDR3 bases are TGCGCCAGCAGCTTGGTTTCTCAGGGTCCCTACGAGCAGTACTTC. The chain links TRBV5-1 to TRBJ2-7; weak D call: TRBD1 (5 bases). Germline CDR1 is SGHRS and CDR2 is YFSETQ. V was shortened by 0 bases and J by 2 bases, with 12 bases between the two germline ends. This CDR3 comprises 15 residues. The complete variable domain, with remaining parts taken from reference TRBV5-1 and TRBJ2-7, reads KAGVTQTPRYLIKTRGQQVTLSCSPISGHRSVSWYQQTPGQGLQFLFEYFSETQRNKGNFPGRFSGRQFSNSRSEMNVSTLELGDSALYLCASSLVSQGPYEQYFGPGTRLTVT.

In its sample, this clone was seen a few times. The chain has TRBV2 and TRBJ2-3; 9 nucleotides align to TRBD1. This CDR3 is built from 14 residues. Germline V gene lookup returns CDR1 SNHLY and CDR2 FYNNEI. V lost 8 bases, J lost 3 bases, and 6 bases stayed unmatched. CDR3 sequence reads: CASGGQGGTDTQYF. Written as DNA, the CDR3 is TGTGCCAGCGGGGGACAGGGCGGGACAGATACGCAGTATTTT.